These 28 T cell receptor beta chains share one sample of origin, sequenced in a study of T cells after yellow fever vaccination. TCRdb re-analysed the 5' RACE reads in MiXCR, keeping a single row per CDR3 protein. This sample has 200,000 to 300,000 distinct CDR3 sequences, with 10% to 15% found just once. The source material was CD4+ T cells sorted from PBMCs, sampled 45 days after the yellow fever booster vaccination. These receptors were taken from a man aged 25 to 40 who received the YFV17D yellow fever vaccine.

This clonotype has a handful of counts. The chain is built from TRBV15 and TRBJ2-7; D gene ambiguous. Germline-derived CDR1 and CDR2 are LNHNV and YYDKDF (reference sequence). The CDR3 has 13 amino acids. The ends were cut back, 3 bases at V and 3 bases at J, with 9 bases in the middle. The CDR3 bases are TGTGCCACCAGCAGCGACGGGTTCTACGAGCAGTACTTC. Translating it yields CATSSDGFYEQYF. The variable domain in full, with the rest retrieved from reference TRBV15 and TRBJ2-7, is DAMVIQNPRYQVTQFGKPVTLSCSQTLNHNVMYWYQQKSSQAPKLLFHYYDKDFNNEADTPDNFQSRRPNTSFCFLDIRSPGLGDTAMYLCATSSDGFYEQYFGPGTRLTVT.

In this sample, this clonotype turned up a few times. This chain uses TRBV19 with TRBJ2-7, with D tentatively TRBD2 (6 bases). This CDR3 spans 13 amino acids. The V and J ends lost 6 bases and 4 bases respectively, with 13 bases between them. CDR1 and CDR2 (germline): LNHDA, SQIVND (reference sequence). The CDR3 DNA reads as TGTGCCAGTAGCATCGGGGGAACGTACGAGCAGTACTTC. Protein: CASSIGGTYEQYF.

This clonotype was counted a few times. The rearrangement joins TRBV20-1 to TRBJ2-7; tentative D call: TRBD2 (6 bases). V was clipped by 3 bases and J by 3 bases, with 18 bases between them. Germline V gene data show CDR1 as DFQATT and CDR2 as SNEGSKA (reference sequence). This CDR3 is built from 15 residues. The CDR3: CSASSGRKSGYEQYF. CDR3 DNA sequence: TGCAGTGCTAGTAGCGGAAGAAAGAGCGGCTACGAGCAGTACTTC.

The V call is TRBV4-3, the J call TRBJ2-7; D perhaps matches TRBD2 (6 bases). The CDR3 covers 16 residues. V lost 1 base and J 1 base, leaving 14 bases between the germline ends. Germline CDR1 and CDR2: LGHNA and YSLEER. The CDR3 here is CASSQGLGSGSYEQYF. The CDR3 DNA reads TGCGCCAGCAGCCAAGGTCTAGGTAGCGGTTCCTACGAGCAGTACTTC.

This chain connects TRBV6-5 to TRBJ2-4, with D hard to call. The V gene's germline CDR1 is MNHEY and CDR2 SVGAGI. Trimming pared 7 bases from V and 0 bases from J, leaving 1 base between. The CDR3 sequence is 11 residues long. The CDR3 DNA reads TGTGCCAGCACAGCCAAAAACATTCAGTACTTC. Its translation: CASTAKNIQYF.

The chain couples TRBV12-3 or TRBV12-4 to TRBJ2-5; the match to TRBD1 covers 7 bases. The V and J ends lost 3 bases and 5 bases, in that order; junction bases with no gene match: 6. The CDR3 has 14 residues. CDR3 in DNA: TGTGCCAGCAGTTTCTTACAGGGGACGGAGACCCAGTACTTC. This codes for CASSFLQGTETQYF.

This clonotype has ten or more counts. This chain connects TRBV12-3 or TRBV12-4 to TRBJ2-1; 8 bases are a match to TRBD2. CDR3 length equals 15 residues. Losses at the gene ends were 6 bases for V and 9 bases for J; bases not matched to a gene: 13. CDR3 amino acids: CASSPRPAGVSEQFF. CDR3 DNA sequence: TGTGCCAGCAGCCCACGGCCAGCGGGAGTCTCTGAGCAGTTCTTC.

This clonotype was seen ten or more times. This chain connects TRBV7-8 to TRBJ2-3; 8 bases map to TRBD2. CDR1 and CDR2 (germline): SGHVS, FQNEAQ. J gave up 2 bases and V 5 bases, and 6 bases lay outside the gene matches. CDR3 length: 15 amino acids. The CDR3 here is CASSPRLASTDTQYF. The CDR3 DNA sequence: TGTGCCAGCAGCCCGCGACTAGCGTCCACAGATACGCAGTATTTT.

This clonotype was detected a few times. The chain is built from TRBV18 and TRBJ1-1; D uncertain. Germline-derived CDR1 and CDR2 are KGHSH and LQKENI. Trimming left V 6 bases short and J 7 bases short, with 24 bases between. The CDR3 consists of 16 residues. Written as DNA, the CDR3 is TGTGCCAGCTCTCCCTTTGGAGCGCGGTCCGGAGATGAAGCTTTCTTT. It yields the protein CASSPFGARSGDEAFF.

This clonotype has more than one count but fewer than ten. This chain joins TRBV7-2 and TRBJ2-1; a weak D match, TRBD2 (5 bases). Per the germline V gene, CDR1 is SGHTA and CDR2 is FQGNSA. Trimming removed 1 base from V and 10 bases from J, with 11 bases in between. The CDR3 has 13 amino acids. The CDR3: CASSLDPGLEQFF. The CDR3 DNA is TGTGCCAGCAGCTTAGATCCGGGGTTGGAGCAGTTCTTC.

This clonotype was counted many times. The J gene is TRBJ1-2, the V gene TRBV29-1; D is undetermined. The CDR3 contains 11 residues. CDR1 is SQVTM and CDR2 is ANQGSEA in the germline V gene. V lost 8 bases, J lost 6 bases, and 13 bases lay in between. CDR3 sequence: CSIREVDGYTF. The CDR3 nucleotides are TGCAGCATCCGTGAGGTTGATGGCTACACCTTC. Full variable domain (missing parts from reference TRBV29-1 and TRBJ1-2): SAVISQKPSRDICQRGTSLTIQCQVDSQVTMMFWYRQQPGQSLTLIATANQGSEATYESGFVIDKFPISRPNLTFSTLTVSNMSPEDSSIYLCSIREVDGYTFGSGTRLTVV.

This clonotype was detected many times. The chain uses TRBV6-2 or TRBV6-3 and TRBJ2-3; D gene uncertain. Germline CDR1 is MNHEY and CDR2 is SVGEGT. The CDR3 has 12 amino acids. The V gene lost 4 bases and the J gene lost 4 bases, with 6 bases spanning the gap. CDR3 nucleotides: TGTGCCAGCAGTTTCGCAGCAGATACGCAGTATTTT. This encodes CASSFAADTQYF.

This clonotype has more than one count but fewer than ten. The chain is built from TRBV6-1 and TRBJ2-2; perhaps TRBD2 as D (5 bases). This CDR3 contains 14 residues. V gave up 7 bases and J gave up 0 bases, with 9 bases separating them. Looked up from germline, CDR1 is MNHNS and CDR2 is SASEGT. The CDR3 nucleotides read TGTGCCAGCAAGAGCGGATCGAACACCGGGGAGCTGTTTTTT. It specifies CASKSGSNTGELFF.

Details on this clonotype: Relative to the germline gene, one junction end is altered; a read error may explain this. The chain carries TRBV6-5 and TRBJ2-7; a possible D gene is TRBD2 (6 bases). In germline, CDR1 is MNHEY, CDR2 SVGAGI. This CDR3 is built from 15 residues. The CDR3 DNA is TGTGCCAGCAGTTACTCGACTATGGCGGGAACCGAGCAGCACTTC. This gives the protein CASSYSTMAGTEQHF.

On this clonotype itself: Sequence at one end of the junction differs from germline and may be a read error. This chain joins TRBV7-6 and TRBJ2-7; 12 bases are shared with TRBD2. The length of the CDR3 is 16 residues. CDR1 is SGHVS, CDR2 FNYEAQ, per germline. The chain's CDR3 is CASSIAPGLAGYEQYF. The CDR3 region has the DNA TGTGCCAGCAGCATAGCTCCGGGACTAGCGGGCTACGAGCAGTACTTC.

This chain links TRBV18 with TRBJ2-1; the D gene could be TRBD1 or TRBD2 (5 bases each). The CDR3 runs to 15 residues. CDR1 and CDR2 (germline): KGHSH, LQKENI. Trimming shortened V by 2 bases and J by 9 bases, and 17 bases separated the two germline ends. CDR3 sequence reads: CASSPSGQGIGEQFF. CDR3 nucleotides: TGTGCCAGCTCACCATCGGGGCAGGGAATTGGTGAGCAGTTCTTC. Full variable domain (rest looked up from reference TRBV18 and TRBJ2-1): NAGVMQNPRHLVRRRGQEARLRCSPMKGHSHVYWYRQLPEEGLKFMVYLQKENIIDESGMPKERFSAEFPKEGPSILRIQQVVRGDSAAYFCASSPSGQGIGEQFFGPGTRLTVL.

This clonotype has more than one count but fewer than ten. CDR3 nucleotide sequence: TGTGCCAGCAGCGAGGGTGCCGGGCTGGGGTATGAGCAGTTCTTC. Amino acids: CASSEGAGLGYEQFF. V gene TRBV9 combines with J gene TRBJ2-1; no reliable D call. The germline V gene encodes CDR1 SGDLS and CDR2 YYNGEE. The CDR3 extends over 15 amino acids. With 3 bases removed from V and 8 bases from J, the gap between germline ends came to 18 bases.

This clonotype was found a few times. J is TRBJ2-7 and V is TRBV5-1, with TRBD1 as a possible D gene (5 bases). This CDR3 contains 15 residues. Trimming stripped 3 bases from V and 3 bases from J, with 16 bases between. Germline loops: CDR1 SGHRS, CDR2 YFSETQ. DNA of the CDR3: TGCGCCAGCAGCTCCTCAGGGTCCACCTACTACGAGCAGTACTTC. Its protein product is CASSSSGSTYYEQYF.

Only a few counts were recorded for this clonotype. V gene TRBV5-1 combines with J gene TRBJ2-2; D is ambiguous. Germline CDR1 reads SGHRS; CDR2 reads YFSETQ. V was cut by 0 bases and J by 4 bases, with 7 bases left in between. The CDR3 runs to 14 residues. CDR3 sequence (DNA): TGCGCCAGCAGCTTGGCCGGAAGCACCGGGGAGCTGTTTTTT. This encodes CASSLAGSTGELFF.

This clonotype has just a few counts. The rearrangement uses TRBV4-2 and TRBJ2-1; D is unclear. The germline V gene encodes CDR1 LGHNA and CDR2 YNFKEQ. V was cut by 3 bases and J by 0 bases, with 18 bases left in between. The CDR3 has 18 residues. DNA for the CDR3: TGTGCCAGCAGCCAGTACCCCCCGAGGACCTCCTCCTACAATGAGCAGTTCTTC. It is translated as CASSQYPPRTSSYNEQFF.

The V gene is TRBV7-2, the J gene TRBJ1-2; 8 bases agree with TRBD1. Germline loops: CDR1 SGHTA, CDR2 FQGNSA. Trimming took 4 bases from V and 0 from J; bases not matched to a gene: 4. The CDR3 runs 15 residues. The CDR3 region has the DNA TGTGCCAGCAGCTCCTCAGGGGGCTCTAACTATGGCTACACCTTC. Translation gives CASSSSGGSNYGYTF.

V is TRBV15 and J is TRBJ1-5; tentative D call: TRBD1 (5 bases). Germline CDR1 and CDR2: LNHNV and YYDKDF (reference sequence). With 0 bases removed from V and 3 bases from J, the gap between germline ends came to 15 bases. The CDR3 loop spans 17 amino acids. CDR3 residues: CATSRDGWGINNQPQHF. CDR3 nucleotide sequence: TGTGCCACCAGCAGAGATGGTTGGGGGATTAACAATCAGCCCCAGCATTTT.

V and J are TRBV29-1 and TRBJ2-2; D possibly uses TRBD1 or TRBD2 (5 bases each). The V and J ends lost 7 bases and 2 bases respectively, with 8 bases between them. Germline assignment: CDR1 SQVTM and CDR2 ANQGSEA. This CDR3 spans 12 amino acids. The CDR3 protein is CSGGVNTGELFF. The CDR3 DNA is TGCAGCGGAGGGGTCAACACCGGGGAGCTGTTTTTT.

The chain uses TRBV12-3 or TRBV12-4 and TRBJ2-3; 8 bases fit TRBD1. The CDR3 spans 15 residues. V lost 7 bases and J lost 1; bases outside the gene matches: 7. DNA of the CDR3: TGTGCCAGCACCAAGACAGGGGTGGGCACAGATACGCAGTATTTT. Translation gives CASTKTGVGTDTQYF.

This clonotype was picked up one time. A read error may produce the germline difference seen at one junction end. The V and J genes are TRBV7-7 and TRBJ2-1, with 9 bases lining up with TRBD1. This CDR3 spans 14 amino acids. Germline CDR1 SSHAT, CDR2 FNYEAQ (reference sequence). The CDR3 sequence: CASSRGDRVFEQFF. DNA of the CDR3: TGTGCTAGCAGCAGGGGGGACAGGGTTTTTGAGCAGTTCTTC. Full variable domain (missing parts from reference TRBV7-7 and TRBJ2-1): GAGVSQSPRYKVTKRGQDVTLRCDPISSHATLYWYQQALGQGPEFLTYFNYEAQPDKSGLPSDRFSAERPEGSISTLTIQRTEQRDSAMYRCASSRGDRVFEQFFGPGTRLTVL.

This chain uses TRBV6-1 with TRBJ2-5; no reliable D call. In germline, CDR1 is MNHNS, CDR2 SASEGT. V was shortened by 8 bases and J by 1 base, with 11 bases between the two germline ends. The CDR3 is 13 amino acids. CDR3 region: CASAVIRQETQYF. CDR3 DNA: TGTGCCAGCGCCGTTATCCGCCAAGAGACCCAGTACTTC.

This clonotype occurred a few times. The V and J genes are TRBV5-1 and TRBJ2-5; TRBD1 might be the D (5 bases). Trimming left V 6 bases short and J 5 bases short, with 23 bases between. CDR1 is SGHRS, CDR2 YFSETQ, per germline. This CDR3 comprises 16 residues. The CDR3, as DNA: TGCGCCAGCAAGCTTGCTTTGTCCAGGGTAGGGGAGACCCAGTACTTC. Encoded protein: CASKLALSRVGETQYF.

This clonotype was counted only a few times. The chain combines TRBV7-8 with TRBJ1-5; 7 bases are shared with TRBD1. The germline gives CDR1 SGHVS, CDR2 FQNEAQ. The CDR3 totals 14 residues. The ends lost 5 bases at V and 3 bases at J; junction bases unmatched: 4. CDR3 loop: CASSADRDNQPQHF. The CDR3 DNA follows: TGTGCCAGCAGCGCTGACAGGGACAATCAGCCCCAGCATTTT.